Listed below are T cell receptor beta chains from one sample, sequenced in a study of T cells after yellow fever vaccination. TCRdb fed the 5' RACE reads into MiXCR, producing one record per CDR3 protein. The data show 60,000 to 75,000 distinct CDR3 sequences, 6.5% seen once. The sequences come from CD8+ T cells sorted from PBMCs, collected roughly 47 days after the first yellow fever vaccination. These receptors were taken from a man aged 18 to 29 who received the YFV17D yellow fever vaccine. Both conserved end residues are part of each CDR3. Each record gives: D gene, J gene, clone size, V gene, CDR3 DNA, CDR3 protein. D genes are given only for firm matches. Part of the rows lack a size; the others show once, few, many or a class for expanded clones.

>.|TRBJ1-3|many|TRBV7-9
TGTGCCAGCAGCCCAAGGTCAGGGTTCGGAAACACCATATATTTT
CASSPRSGFGNTIYF
>.|TRBJ2-2|.|TRBV21-1
TGTGCCAGCAGCCCTAGAAGGCAGTACACCGGGGGGCTGTTTTTT
CASSPRRQYTGGLFF
>.|TRBJ2-5|many|TRBV28
TGTGCCAGCAGCGAAGTGGGGGAGGAGACCCAGTACTTC
CASSEVGEETQYF
>TRBD1|TRBJ2-3|few|TRBV7-3
TGTGCCAGCAGCTTGCGCCCCGGGACAGGCTCAACAGATACGCAGTATTTT
CASSLRPGTGSTDTQYF
>TRBD2|TRBJ2-1|many|TRBV11-2
TGTGCCAGCAGCTTAGCAGTGGCTAGCGGGTGGGGTGAGCAGTTCTTC
CASSLAVASGWGEQFF
>.|TRBJ1-2|.|TRBV5-5
TGTGCCAGCAGCGTCCTGGGGGGGAACTATGGCTACACCTTC
CASSVLGGNYGYTF
>TRBD2|TRBJ2-3|many|TRBV12-3/TRBV12-4
TGTGCCAGCAGTCGGACTAGTCGGTACACAGATACGCAGTATTTT
CASSRTSRYTDTQYF
>.|TRBJ1-6|few|TRBV19
TGTGCCAGTAGTCTGTGGGCAGGGAATAATTCACCCCTCCACTTT
CASSLWAGNNSPLHF
>TRBD1|TRBJ2-1|many|TRBV6-5
TGTGCCAGCAGTTACGGGACAGGGGTAGCAAATGAGCAGTTCTTC
CASSYGTGVANEQFF
>.|TRBJ1-5|.|TRBV5-8
TGTGCCAGCAGCTACGAGAATACGGTCCTCAATCAGCCCCAGCATTTT
CASSYENTVLNQPQHF
>TRBD1|TRBJ2-7|few|TRBV12-3/TRBV12-4
TGTGCCAGCAGTTTCACACAGGGGACCTACGAGCAGTACTTC
CASSFTQGTYEQYF
>.|TRBJ1-2|many|TRBV3-1
TGTGCCAGCAGCCAAGGAGCTTCGGGGGTCGGGCCTGGCTATGGCTACACCTTC
CASSQGASGVGPGYGYTF
>.|TRBJ1-2|few|TRBV7-9
TGTGCCAGCAGCTTATCACGGAGACGCGGCTACACCTTC
CASSLSRRRGYTF
>.|TRBJ2-5|few|TRBV18
TGTGCCAGCTCACCATCAATTGGCGGGGCGCTCCAAGAGACCCAGTACTTC
CASSPSIGGALQETQYF
>TRBD1|TRBJ1-1|few|TRBV11-3
TGTGCCAGCAGCTTAGGGCCGGACAGGCCGGCTTTCTTT
CASSLGPDRPAFF
>TRBD2|TRBJ2-2|many|TRBV7-9
TGTGCCAGCAGCCCAGCAGTCAGCGGGATCACCGGGGAGCTGTTTTTT
CASSPAVSGITGELFF
>TRBD2|TRBJ2-1|.|TRBV6-4
TGTGCCAGCAGCACACCGGGACTAGCGGGAGATAGGCGCTACAATGAGCAGTTCTTC
CASSTPGLAGDRRYNEQFF
>TRBD1|TRBJ1-1|many|TRBV7-6
TGTGCCAGCAGGGAGGGACAGAGGAACACTGAAGCTTTCTTT
CASREGQRNTEAFF
>.|TRBJ1-5|many|TRBV15
TGTGCCACCAGCAGAGATTTGCAGGTCAATCAGCCCCAGCATTTT
CATSRDLQVNQPQHF
>.|TRBJ1-4|few|TRBV4-1
TGCGCCAGCAGCCAAGTTGAGGGATCGTATGAAAAACTGTTTTTT
CASSQVEGSYEKLFF
>TRBD1|TRBJ1-5|.|TRBV5-6
TGTGCCAGCAGCCAGACAGGGGTAGGTCAGCCCCAGCATTTT
CASSQTGVGQPQHF
>.|TRBJ1-1|many|TRBV5-6
TGTGCCAGCAGCGGTGGACAGCTCACTGAAGCTTTCTTT
CASSGGQLTEAFF
>.|TRBJ2-7|few|TRBV7-9
TGTGCCAGCAGCTATATACTGGATAACGAGCAGTACTTC
CASSYILDNEQYF
>.|TRBJ1-2|.|TRBV20-1
TGCAGTGCTAGATGGGGGGCTGTGAGTGGCTACACCTTC
CSARWGAVSGYTF
>.|TRBJ2-3|many|TRBV7-6
TGTGCCAGCAGTTCCCCCGACAGGACAGATACGCAGTATTTT
CASSSPDRTDTQYF
>.|TRBJ2-1|many|TRBV12-3/TRBV12-4
TGTGCCAGCAGTTTAGCGGGGGGTCCTCCCAATGAGCAGTTCTTC
CASSLAGGPPNEQFF
>TRBD1|TRBJ2-3|many|TRBV7-6
TGTGCCAGCAGCTTGGGACAGAACACAGATACGCAGTATTTT
CASSLGQNTDTQYF
>.|TRBJ1-1|many|TRBV7-3
TGTGCCAGCAGCTTATCGGCGGGGGGGAACACTGAAGCTTTCTTT
CASSLSAGGNTEAFF
>.|TRBJ2-3|.|TRBV5-6
TGTGCCAGCAGCTTGGTGGCCAGTAGCACAGATACGCAGTATTTT
CASSLVASSTDTQYF
>.|TRBJ2-7|many|TRBV5-1
TGCGCCAGCAGCTTGGGGGGGGACGAGCAGTACTTC
CASSLGGDEQYF
>TRBD2|TRBJ2-2|many|TRBV4-3
TGCGCCAGCAGCCGAACAACTAGCGGGGGGGCCGGAACCGGGGAGCTGTTTTTT
CASSRTTSGGAGTGELFF
>.|TRBJ1-1|.|TRBV4-1
TGCGCCAGCAGCCAAGCTCTCCGTTCGACAGGCTCTGAAGCTTTCTTT
CASSQALRSTGSEAFF
>TRBD2|TRBJ2-3|.|TRBV7-6
TGTGCCAGCAGCTTATTATCGGGGGGAACAGATACGCAGTATTTT
CASSLLSGGTDTQYF
>.|TRBJ2-1|many|TRBV10-2
TGCGCCAGCAGTATTACAGTTACTCATGAGCAGTTCTTC
CASSITVTHEQFF
>.|TRBJ2-2|many|TRBV12-3/TRBV12-4
TGTGCCAGCAGCCTTCTCTCCGGGGAGCTGTTTTTT
CASSLLSGELFF
>.|TRBJ2-2|many|TRBV7-2
TGTGCCAGCAGCGGGGACAACACCGGGGAGCTGTTTTTT
CASSGDNTGELFF
>.|TRBJ1-2|many|TRBV29-1
TGCAGCGTGGCGGGGGGCTCTACTAACTATGGCTACACCTTC
CSVAGGSTNYGYTF
>.|TRBJ1-1|many|TRBV4-3
TGCGCCAGCAGCCAAGATCCGGGAGCGAACACTGAAGCTTTCTTT
CASSQDPGANTEAFF
>.|TRBJ1-1|.|TRBV28
TGTGCCAGCAGCAGAACCCAGGGACGTTTTTACACTGAAGCTTTCTTT
CASSRTQGRFYTEAFF
>.|TRBJ1-1|many|TRBV4-3
TGCGCCAGCAGCCCTAGGGGGGTGAACACTGAAGCTTTCTTT
CASSPRGVNTEAFF
>TRBD2|TRBJ2-1|many|TRBV20-1
TGCAGTGCTAGAGAGCGACTAGCGGGGGGAATCTCCTACAATGAGCAGTTCTTC
CSARERLAGGISYNEQFF
>TRBD1|TRBJ1-3|many|TRBV7-9
TGTGCCAGCAGCTTAGAACCGACAGGGTCAAACACCATATATTTT
CASSLEPTGSNTIYF
>TRBD1|TRBJ2-5|few|TRBV7-6
TGTGCCAGCAGCTCGCTGACAGGGTCGCAAGAGACCCAGTACTTC
CASSSLTGSQETQYF
>.|TRBJ2-2|many|TRBV12-3/TRBV12-4
TGTGCCAGCAGTTTTGGGCTATACACCGGGGAGCTGTTTTTT
CASSFGLYTGELFF
>.|TRBJ2-1|.|TRBV23-1
TGCTCCAGCAGTCAATCCAGGAATTCATACAATGAGCAGTTCTTC
CSSSQSRNSYNEQFF